The 4 T cell receptor beta chains in this list originate from one sample, sequenced in a study of human T cells and chemical hapten exposure. Described time point: patch test 2, 6 weeks after DPC sensitization. Regarding treatment: therapeutic diphenylcyclopropenone sensitization with weekly scalp DPC. TCRdb re-called the RACE reads with MiXCR, one entry per CDR3 protein. The sample has approximately 84,000 distinct CDR3 sequences; about 10% are singletons. Sequenced here: whole blood, sampled in connection with sensitization to the hapten diphenylcyclopropenone (DPC). The receptors come from a woman between 25 and 40 years old with alopecia areata. Some clones in this sample may be carry-over from other donors' samples.

This clonotype occurred a few times. The rearrangement uses TRBV29-1 and TRBJ2-1; tentative D call: TRBD2 (6 bases). CDR3 length: 11 residues. Trimming shortened V by 7 bases and J by 9 bases, and 13 bases separated the two germline ends. Germline V gene data show CDR1 as SQVTM and CDR2 as ANQGSEA. Written as DNA, the CDR3 is TGCAGCGGACGGGAGTCAGGTGAGCAGTTCTTC. It specifies CSGRESGEQFF.

This rearrangement joins TRBV2 to TRBJ1-3; D unclear. Between the trimmed V and J ends, which lost 7 bases and 0 bases, there was a span of 7 bases. The CDR3 extends over 13 amino acids. Germline V gene data show CDR1 as SNHLY and CDR2 as FYNNEI. The CDR3 bases are TGTGCCAGCATGGTGGACTCTGGAAACACCATATATTTT. This gives the protein CASMVDSGNTIYF.

This clonotype came up a few times. The rearrangement links TRBV11-1 to TRBJ1-1, with D unclear. The germline V and J ends were trimmed by 2 bases and 1 base, with 5 bases remaining between them. Germline CDR1 and CDR2: SGHAT and FQDESV (reference sequence). This CDR3 is built from 13 residues. The CDR3 region is CASSLRENTEAFF. The CDR3 nucleotides are TGTGCCAGCAGCTTAAGAGAGAACACTGAAGCTTTCTTT.

Turning to this clonotype: A read error may explain this, as a much larger clone is one base away. This rearrangement joins TRBV7-9 to TRBJ2-7; 10 positions agree with TRBD1. The CDR3 length is 14 residues. V lost 5 bases and J lost 3; bases outside the gene matches: 4. Germline V gene sequence: CDR1 SEHNR, CDR2 FQNEAQ (reference sequence). Written as DNA, the CDR3 is TGTGCCAGCAGCCTGGGACAGGGGATCTACGAGCAGTACTTC. Translation: CASSLGQGIYEQYF.